A selection of T cell receptor beta chains follows, all from one sample in a study of cytomegalovirus exposure and HLA in healthy donors. Only in-frame clones appear in the TCRdb table, and some are missing; sequencing was by immunoSEQ multiplex PCR. Seen here are fewer than 200,000 clones, approximately 80% observed once, and the top ten hold around 3%. Sequencing was done on a sample of PBMCs. The origin of the receptors is a woman between 40 and 55 years old in good health and CMV-seropositive. Each CDR3 is given with its conserved first and last residue. The order of the fields is D gene, clone size, V gene, J gene, CDR3 length, CDR3 protein, CDR3 DNA. The D gene is left open where the match is weak. Clone size appears in some rows only: once, few, many, or a class for an expanded clone.

D gene: TRBD1
clone size: NA
V gene: TRBV29-1
J gene: TRBJ1-2
CDR3 length: 12
CDR3 protein: CSVEDRVDGYTF
CDR3 DNA: TGCAGCGTTGAGGACAGGGTGGATGGCTACACCTTC

D gene: NA
clone size: NA
V gene: TRBV19
J gene: TRBJ2-6
CDR3 length: 13
CDR3 protein: CASSIAGWNVLTF
CDR3 DNA: TGTGCCAGTAGTATAGCAGGTTGGAACGTCCTGACTTTC

D gene: NA
clone size: NA
V gene: TRBV14
J gene: TRBJ2-3
CDR3 length: 18
CDR3 protein: CASSQEGRGGPFTDTQYF
CDR3 DNA: TGTGCCAGCAGCCAAGAAGGGAGGGGGGGACCCTTCACAGATACGCAGTATTTT

D gene: NA
clone size: NA
V gene: TRBV30
J gene: TRBJ2-7
CDR3 length: 14
CDR3 protein: CAWSVQGGRWEQYF
CDR3 DNA: TGTGCCTGGAGTGTACAGGGTGGCAGGTGGGAGCAGTACTTC

D gene: NA
clone size: NA
V gene: TRBV6-6
J gene: TRBJ1-1
CDR3 length: 14
CDR3 protein: CASSSGLKSTEAFF
CDR3 DNA: TGTGCCAGCAGTTCGGGTCTAAAGAGCACTGAAGCTTTCTTT

D gene: TRBD2
clone size: NA
V gene: TRBV19
J gene: TRBJ2-7
CDR3 length: 16
CDR3 protein: CASSLTSGRADYEQYF
CDR3 DNA: TGTGCCAGTAGTTTGACTAGCGGGAGGGCAGACTACGAGCAGTACTTC

D gene: NA
clone size: few
V gene: TRBV13
J gene: TRBJ2-1
CDR3 length: 15
CDR3 protein: CASSLRRSSYNEQFF
CDR3 DNA: TGTGCCAGCAGCTTACGCCGGAGCTCCTACAATGAGCAGTTCTTC

D gene: NA
clone size: NA
V gene: TRBV5-6
J gene: TRBJ2-3
CDR3 length: 16
CDR3 protein: CASSFNGMASTDTQYF
CDR3 DNA: TGTGCCAGCAGCTTTAACGGGATGGCAAGCACAGATACGCAGTATTTT

D gene: NA
clone size: few
V gene: TRBV13
J gene: TRBJ2-7
CDR3 length: 12
CDR3 protein: CASGRTLTEQYF
CDR3 DNA: TGTGCCAGTGGCAGAACACTAACCGAGCAGTACTTC

D gene: TRBD2
clone size: NA
V gene: TRBV6-6
J gene: TRBJ2-5
CDR3 length: 14
CDR3 protein: CASSIRGGQETQYF
CDR3 DNA: TGTGCCAGCAGTATTCGGGGGGGACAAGAGACCCAGTACTTC

D gene: NA
clone size: NA
V gene: TRBV7-6
J gene: TRBJ2-7
CDR3 length: 13
CDR3 protein: CASSLAGAYEQYF
CDR3 DNA: TGTGCCAGCAGCTTAGCAGGGGCCTACGAGCAGTACTTC

D gene: NA
clone size: NA
V gene: TRBV6-5
J gene: TRBJ1-3
CDR3 length: 14
CDR3 protein: CASSINGKIDTIYF
CDR3 DNA: TGTGCCAGCAGCATAAACGGGAAAATAGACACCATATATTTT

D gene: NA
clone size: NA
V gene: TRBV6-5
J gene: TRBJ1-4
CDR3 length: 16
CDR3 protein: CASSYSISGAREKLFF
CDR3 DNA: TGTGCCAGCAGTTACTCGATCTCAGGGGCGAGGGAAAAACTGTTTTTT

D gene: TRBD1
clone size: once
V gene: TRBV7-9
J gene: TRBJ2-7
CDR3 length: 12
CDR3 protein: CSAGQAAYEQYF
CDR3 DNA: TGTTCCGCAGGACAGGCTGCCTACGAGCAGTACTTC

D gene: NA
clone size: NA
V gene: TRBV28
J gene: TRBJ1-5
CDR3 length: 13
CDR3 protein: CATQQGNNQPQHF
CDR3 DNA: TGTGCCACACAACAGGGAAACAATCAGCCCCAGCATTTT

D gene: NA
clone size: NA
V gene: TRBV19
J gene: TRBJ1-1
CDR3 length: 12
CDR3 protein: CASSPGWAEAFF
CDR3 DNA: TGTGCCAGTAGTCCCGGGTGGGCTGAAGCTTTCTTT

D gene: TRBD1
clone size: NA
V gene: TRBV19
J gene: TRBJ2-1
CDR3 length: 15
CDR3 protein: CASRSGTGPYNEQFF
CDR3 DNA: TGTGCCAGTCGTTCCGGGACAGGACCCTACAATGAGCAGTTCTTC

D gene: TRBD2
clone size: few
V gene: TRBV4-1
J gene: TRBJ2-7
CDR3 length: 16
CDR3 protein: CASSQLRLAGGDEQYF
CDR3 DNA: TGCGCCAGCAGCCAACTTAGGCTAGCGGGGGGTGACGAGCAGTACTTC

D gene: NA
clone size: NA
V gene: TRBV7-9
J gene: TRBJ2-7
CDR3 length: 13
CDR3 protein: CASSRTTAYEQYF
CDR3 DNA: TGTGCCAGCAGCCGGACTACCGCCTACGAGCAGTACTTC

D gene: TRBD1
clone size: NA
V gene: TRBV19
J gene: TRBJ1-2
CDR3 length: 15
CDR3 protein: CASSHTGTGIYGYTF
CDR3 DNA: TGTGCCAGTAGTCATACCGGGACAGGGATCTATGGCTACACCTTC

D gene: TRBD1
clone size: once
V gene: TRBV14
J gene: TRBJ1-4
CDR3 length: 14
CDR3 protein: CASSPRTGNEKLFF
CDR3 DNA: TGTGCCAGCAGCCCCCGGACAGGGAATGAAAAACTGTTTTTT

D gene: NA
clone size: NA
V gene: TRBV7-8
J gene: TRBJ1-2
CDR3 length: 16
CDR3 protein: CASSSSAGGANYGYTF
CDR3 DNA: TGTGCCAGCAGCTCCTCGGCGGGAGGAGCTAACTATGGCTACACCTTC

D gene: NA
clone size: once
V gene: TRBV19
J gene: TRBJ1-2
CDR3 length: 15
CDR3 protein: CASSIQGIESYGYTF
CDR3 DNA: TGTGCCAGTAGTATCCAGGGTATTGAAAGCTATGGCTACACCTTC

D gene: NA
clone size: NA
V gene: TRBV19
J gene: TRBJ1-2
CDR3 length: 13
CDR3 protein: CASNTREGYGYTF
CDR3 DNA: TGTGCGAGTAACACCCGTGAGGGCTATGGCTACACCTTC

D gene: NA
clone size: NA
V gene: TRBV18
J gene: TRBJ2-5
CDR3 length: 14
CDR3 protein: CASSHQGSRETQYF
CDR3 DNA: TGTGCCAGCTCACACCAGGGTTCTAGAGAGACCCAGTACTTC

D gene: TRBD1
clone size: NA
V gene: TRBV10-2
J gene: TRBJ1-1
CDR3 length: 14
CDR3 protein: CASRAGQANTEAFF
CDR3 DNA: TGCGCCAGCAGGGCTGGACAGGCGAACACTGAAGCTTTCTTT

D gene: TRBD2
clone size: NA
V gene: TRBV5-5
J gene: TRBJ2-3
CDR3 length: 16
CDR3 protein: CASSPRLAGAPDTQYF
CDR3 DNA: TGTGCCAGCAGCCCTCGGCTAGCGGGGGCCCCAGATACGCAGTATTTT

D gene: TRBD1
clone size: NA
V gene: TRBV5-5
J gene: TRBJ1-2
CDR3 length: 16
CDR3 protein: CASSPTGGAGGFGYTF
CDR3 DNA: TGTGCCAGCAGTCCTACCGGCGGGGCAGGGGGCTTTGGCTACACCTTC

D gene: TRBD1
clone size: once
V gene: TRBV6-1
J gene: TRBJ1-2
CDR3 length: 15
CDR3 protein: CASDRRDSVLYGYTF
CDR3 DNA: TGTGCCAGCGATCGCCGGGACAGCGTTCTCTATGGCTACACCTTC

D gene: TRBD1
clone size: NA
V gene: TRBV10-3
J gene: TRBJ2-5
CDR3 length: 14
CDR3 protein: CAIRAGTGVETQYF
CDR3 DNA: TGTGCCATCAGAGCCGGGACAGGGGTGGAGACCCAGTACTTC

D gene: NA
clone size: NA
V gene: TRBV10-2
J gene: TRBJ1-1
CDR3 length: 14
CDR3 protein: CASRTEAAGTEAFF
CDR3 DNA: TGCGCCAGCAGAACGGAGGCCGCGGGCACTGAAGCTTTCTTT

D gene: TRBD2
clone size: NA
V gene: TRBV27
J gene: TRBJ2-7
CDR3 length: 14
CDR3 protein: CASSLREGVYEQYF
CDR3 DNA: TGTGCCAGCTCCCTTCGGGAGGGGGTCTACGAGCAGTACTTC

D gene: TRBD2
clone size: NA
V gene: TRBV6-6
J gene: TRBJ2-2
CDR3 length: 14
CDR3 protein: CASILAGNTGELFF
CDR3 DNA: TGTGCCAGCATTCTAGCGGGGAACACCGGGGAGCTGTTTTTT

D gene: NA
clone size: NA
V gene: TRBV7-6
J gene: TRBJ2-1
CDR3 length: 14
CDR3 protein: CASSLGGSYNEQFF
CDR3 DNA: TGTGCCAGCAGCTTAGGCGGCTCCTACAATGAGCAGTTCTTC

D gene: TRBD1
clone size: NA
V gene: TRBV6-1
J gene: TRBJ1-1
CDR3 length: 14
CDR3 protein: CASSEGQLNTEAFF
CDR3 DNA: TGTGCCAGCAGTGAGGGACAGCTGAACACTGAAGCTTTCTTT

D gene: NA
clone size: NA
V gene: TRBV4-1
J gene: TRBJ2-3
CDR3 length: 16
CDR3 protein: CASSQDLGASTDTQYF
CDR3 DNA: TGCGCCAGCAGCCAAGACTTGGGGGCTTCCACAGATACGCAGTATTTT

D gene: NA
clone size: few
V gene: TRBV19
J gene: TRBJ2-6
CDR3 length: 13
CDR3 protein: CASSRTGANVLTF
CDR3 DNA: TGTGCCAGTAGCAGGACTGGGGCCAACGTCCTGACTTTC

D gene: NA
clone size: NA
V gene: TRBV6-1
J gene: TRBJ1-1
CDR3 length: 18
CDR3 protein: CASSVFSRGRGGNTEAFF
CDR3 DNA: TGTGCCAGCAGTGTTTTTAGTCGGGGTCGAGGGGGGAACACTGAAGCTTTCTTT

D gene: TRBD1
clone size: NA
V gene: TRBV27
J gene: TRBJ1-2
CDR3 length: 15
CDR3 protein: CASSLGTGGDYGYTF
CDR3 DNA: TGTGCCAGCAGTTTAGGGACAGGAGGGGACTATGGCTACACCTTC

D gene: TRBD2
clone size: NA
V gene: TRBV10-1
J gene: TRBJ2-5
CDR3 length: 14
CDR3 protein: CASSTGTSLETQYF
CDR3 DNA: TGCGCCAGCAGTACCGGGACTAGCCTGGAGACCCAGTACTTC

D gene: TRBD1
clone size: NA
V gene: TRBV13
J gene: TRBJ2-1
CDR3 length: 17
CDR3 protein: CASSLMTGVGSYNEQFF
CDR3 DNA: TGTGCCAGCAGCTTAATGACAGGGGTGGGATCCTACAATGAGCAGTTCTTC

D gene: TRBD1
clone size: NA
V gene: TRBV7-2
J gene: TRBJ2-3
CDR3 length: 16
CDR3 protein: CASSLGGRGRTDTQYF
CDR3 DNA: TGTGCCAGCAGCTTAGGAGGCAGGGGGCGCACAGATACGCAGTATTTT

D gene: TRBD1
clone size: NA
V gene: TRBV7-2
J gene: TRBJ1-1
CDR3 length: 13
CDR3 protein: CASSLNRGREAFF
CDR3 DNA: TGTGCCAGCAGCTTAAACAGGGGGCGCGAAGCTTTCTTT

D gene: TRBD2
clone size: NA
V gene: TRBV7-2
J gene: TRBJ2-1
CDR3 length: 16
CDR3 protein: CASSLRLAGGPNEQFF
CDR3 DNA: TGTGCCAGCAGCCTGAGACTAGCGGGGGGGCCCAATGAGCAGTTCTTC

D gene: TRBD1
clone size: NA
V gene: TRBV7-9
J gene: TRBJ2-3
CDR3 length: 14
CDR3 protein: CSSSLASVGQGLYF
CDR3 DNA: TGTTCCAGCAGCTTAGCCTCTGTGGGACAGGGACTGTATTTT

D gene: TRBD1
clone size: NA
V gene: TRBV5-1
J gene: TRBJ2-7
CDR3 length: 15
CDR3 protein: CASSLVGQANSEQYF
CDR3 DNA: TGCGCCAGCAGCTTGGTGGGACAGGCCAATTCCGAGCAGTACTTC

D gene: NA
clone size: NA
V gene: TRBV6-6
J gene: TRBJ1-3
CDR3 length: 13
CDR3 protein: CASSYKEKDTIYF
CDR3 DNA: TGTGCCAGCAGTTACAAGGAGAAAGACACCATATATTTT

D gene: NA
clone size: NA
V gene: TRBV21-1
J gene: TRBJ2-3
CDR3 length: 16
CDR3 protein: CASSKALSGGTDTQYF
CDR3 DNA: TGTGCCAGCAGCAAAGCGCTAAGCGGGGGCACAGATACGCAGTATTTT